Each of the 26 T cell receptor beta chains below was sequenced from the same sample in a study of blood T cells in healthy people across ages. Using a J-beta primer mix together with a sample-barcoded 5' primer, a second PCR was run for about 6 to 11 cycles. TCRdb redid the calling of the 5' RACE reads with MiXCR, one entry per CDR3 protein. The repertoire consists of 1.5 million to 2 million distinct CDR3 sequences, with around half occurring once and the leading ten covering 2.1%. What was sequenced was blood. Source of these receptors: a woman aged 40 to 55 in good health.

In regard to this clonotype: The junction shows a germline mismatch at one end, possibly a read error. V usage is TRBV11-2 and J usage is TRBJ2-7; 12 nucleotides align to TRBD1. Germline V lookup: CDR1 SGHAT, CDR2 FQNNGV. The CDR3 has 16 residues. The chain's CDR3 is CVSSGGPGTGGDEQYF. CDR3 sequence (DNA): TGTGTCAGCAGCGGAGGACCCGGGACAGGGGGCGACGAGCAGTACTTC.

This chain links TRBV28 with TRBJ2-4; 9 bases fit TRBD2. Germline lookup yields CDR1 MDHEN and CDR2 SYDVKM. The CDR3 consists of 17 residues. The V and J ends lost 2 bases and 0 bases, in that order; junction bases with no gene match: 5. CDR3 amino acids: CASSLSGGGVAKNIQYF. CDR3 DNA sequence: TGTGCCAGCAGTTTAAGCGGCGGGGGGGTAGCCAAAAACATTCAGTACTTC.

For the CDR3, the DNA is TGTGCCAGCAGCTTAGGCATGGGCGGACAGGGCTACGAGCAGTACTTC. Protein sequence: CASSLGMGGQGYEQYF. V and J are TRBV7-9 and TRBJ2-4, with 8 bases lining up with TRBD1. The DNA end is a closer match to TRBJ2-7, so the J assignment may be wrong. The V gene's germline CDR1 is SEHNR and CDR2 FQNEAQ (reference sequence). There are 16 residues in the CDR3.

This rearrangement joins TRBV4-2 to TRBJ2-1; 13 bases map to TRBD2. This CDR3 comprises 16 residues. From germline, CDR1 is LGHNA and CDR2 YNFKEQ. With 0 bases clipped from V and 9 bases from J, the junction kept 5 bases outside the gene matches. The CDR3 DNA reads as TGTGCCAGCAGCCAAGAGACTAGCGGGGGGAGGGTTGAGCAGTTCTTC. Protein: CASSQETSGGRVEQFF.

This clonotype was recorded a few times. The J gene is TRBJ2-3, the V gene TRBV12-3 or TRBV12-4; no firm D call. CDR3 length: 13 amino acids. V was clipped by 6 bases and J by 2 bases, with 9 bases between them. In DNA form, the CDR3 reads TGTGCCAGCAGATCGGGTTACACAGATACGCAGTATTTT. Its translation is CASRSGYTDTQYF.

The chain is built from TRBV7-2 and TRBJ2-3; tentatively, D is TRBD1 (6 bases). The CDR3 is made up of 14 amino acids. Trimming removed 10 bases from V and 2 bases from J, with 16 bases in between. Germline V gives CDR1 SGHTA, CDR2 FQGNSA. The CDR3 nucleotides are TGTGCCACCAAAGAGGACAGATACACAGATACGCAGTATTTT. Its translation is CATKEDRYTDTQYF.

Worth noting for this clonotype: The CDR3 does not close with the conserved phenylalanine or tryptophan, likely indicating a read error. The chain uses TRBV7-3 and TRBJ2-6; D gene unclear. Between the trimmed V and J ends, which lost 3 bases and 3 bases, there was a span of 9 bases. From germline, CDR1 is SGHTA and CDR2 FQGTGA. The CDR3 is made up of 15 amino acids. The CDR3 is CASSFPTGGANVLTL. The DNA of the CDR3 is TGTGCCAGCAGCTTCCCCACGGGTGGGGCCAACGTCCTGACTTTG.

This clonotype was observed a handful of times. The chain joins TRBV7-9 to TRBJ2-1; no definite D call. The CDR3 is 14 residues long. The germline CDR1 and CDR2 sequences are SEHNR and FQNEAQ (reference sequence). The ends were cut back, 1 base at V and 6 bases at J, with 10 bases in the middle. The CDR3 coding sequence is TGTGCCAGCAGCTTAGGGGTCGGACCCAATGAGCAGTTCTTC. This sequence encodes CASSLGVGPNEQFF.

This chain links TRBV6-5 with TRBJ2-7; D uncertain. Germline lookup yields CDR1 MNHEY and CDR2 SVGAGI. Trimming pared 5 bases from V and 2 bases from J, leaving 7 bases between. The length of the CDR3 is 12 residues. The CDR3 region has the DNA TGTGCCAGCAGTCGCTCGGCCTACGAGCAGTACTTC. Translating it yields CASSRSAYEQYF.

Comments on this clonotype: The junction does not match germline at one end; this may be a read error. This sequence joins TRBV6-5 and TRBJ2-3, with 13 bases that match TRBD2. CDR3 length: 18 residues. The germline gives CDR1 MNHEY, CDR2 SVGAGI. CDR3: CASRYRTSGGLITDTQYF. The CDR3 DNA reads TGTGCCAGCAGGTATCGGACTAGCGGGGGCCTTATCACAGATACACAGTATTTT.

CDR3: CASRSDGLAGYQETQYF. CDR3 sequence (DNA): TGTGCCAGCCGTTCCGACGGACTAGCGGGGTACCAAGAGACCCAGTACTTC. The chain carries TRBV6-2 or TRBV6-3 and TRBJ2-5; 12 bases align to TRBD2. Germline assignment: CDR1 MNHEY and CDR2 SVGEGT. The CDR3 consists of 17 residues. V lost 8 bases, J lost 0 bases, and 10 bases stayed unmatched.

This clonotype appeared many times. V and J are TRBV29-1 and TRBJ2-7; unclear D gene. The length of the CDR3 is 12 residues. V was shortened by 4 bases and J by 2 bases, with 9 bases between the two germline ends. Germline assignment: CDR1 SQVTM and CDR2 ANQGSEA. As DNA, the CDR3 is TGCAGCGTTGGGGTGGGAACCTACGAGCAGTACTTC. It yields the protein CSVGVGTYEQYF.

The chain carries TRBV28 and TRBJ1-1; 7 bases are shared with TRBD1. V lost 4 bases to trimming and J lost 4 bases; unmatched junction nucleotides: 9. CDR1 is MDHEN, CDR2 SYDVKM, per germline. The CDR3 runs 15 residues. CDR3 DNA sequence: TGTGCCAGCAGTTCCCCACAGGGGTGGGTCACTGAAGCTTTCTTT. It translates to CASSSPQGWVTEAFF.

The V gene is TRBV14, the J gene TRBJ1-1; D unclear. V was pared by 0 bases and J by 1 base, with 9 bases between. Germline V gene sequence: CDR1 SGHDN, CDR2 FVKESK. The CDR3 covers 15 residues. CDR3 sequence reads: CASSQEGLRNTEAFF. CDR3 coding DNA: TGTGCCAGCAGCCAAGAAGGATTGAGGAACACTGAAGCTTTCTTT.

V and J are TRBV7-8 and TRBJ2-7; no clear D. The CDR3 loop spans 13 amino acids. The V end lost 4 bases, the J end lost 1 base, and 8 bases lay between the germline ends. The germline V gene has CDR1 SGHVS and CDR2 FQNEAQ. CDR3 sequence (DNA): TGTGCCAGCAGCTCCTCCTTTTCCTACGAGCAGTACTTC. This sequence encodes CASSSSFSYEQYF.

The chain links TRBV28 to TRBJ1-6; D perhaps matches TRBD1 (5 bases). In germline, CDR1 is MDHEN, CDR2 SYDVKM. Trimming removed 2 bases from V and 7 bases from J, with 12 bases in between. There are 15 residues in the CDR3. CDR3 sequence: CASSLIVGANSPLHF. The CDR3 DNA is TGTGCCAGCAGTTTAATCGTCGGGGCGAATTCACCCCTCCACTTT. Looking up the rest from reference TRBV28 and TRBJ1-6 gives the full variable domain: DVKVTQSSRYLVKRTGEKVFLECVQDMDHENMFWYRQDPGLGLRLIYFSYDVKMKEKGDIPEGYSVSREKKERFSLILESASTNQTSMYLCASSLIVGANSPLHFGNGTRLTVT.

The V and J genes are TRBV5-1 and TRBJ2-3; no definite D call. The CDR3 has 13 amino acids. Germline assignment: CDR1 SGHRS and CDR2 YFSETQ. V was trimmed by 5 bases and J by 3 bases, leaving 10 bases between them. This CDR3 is CASSRARTDTQYF. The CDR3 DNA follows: TGCGCCAGCAGTCGAGCCCGAACAGATACGCAGTATTTT.

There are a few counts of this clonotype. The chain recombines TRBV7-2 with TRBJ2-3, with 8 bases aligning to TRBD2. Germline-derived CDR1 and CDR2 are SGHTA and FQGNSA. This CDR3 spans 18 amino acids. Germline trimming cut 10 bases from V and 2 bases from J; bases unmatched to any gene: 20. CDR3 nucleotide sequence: TGTGCCATCCACCCGGGGGGGCTGACTGGTTTTACCACAGATACGCAGTATTTT. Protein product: CAIHPGGLTGFTTDTQYF.

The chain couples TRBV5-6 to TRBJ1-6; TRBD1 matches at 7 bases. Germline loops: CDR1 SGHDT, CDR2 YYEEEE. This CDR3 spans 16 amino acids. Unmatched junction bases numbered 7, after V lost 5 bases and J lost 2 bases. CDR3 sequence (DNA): TGTGCCAGCAGGAACAGGGGCAGCACCTATAATTCACCCCTCCACTTT. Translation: CASRNRGSTYNSPLHF.

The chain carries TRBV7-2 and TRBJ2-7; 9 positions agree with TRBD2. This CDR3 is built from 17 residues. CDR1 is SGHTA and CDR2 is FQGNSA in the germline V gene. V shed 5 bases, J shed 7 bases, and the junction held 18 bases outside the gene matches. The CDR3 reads CASSPWGLAGVPSEQYF. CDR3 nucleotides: TGTGCCAGCAGCCCCTGGGGGTTAGCGGGGGTCCCAAGTGAGCAGTACTTC. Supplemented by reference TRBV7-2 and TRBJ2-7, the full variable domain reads GAGVSQSPSNKVTEKGKDVELRCDPISGHTALYWYRQSLGQGLEFLIYFQGNSAPDKSGLPSDRFSAERTGGSVSTLTIQRTQQEDSAVYLCASSPWGLAGVPSEQYFGPGTRLTVT.

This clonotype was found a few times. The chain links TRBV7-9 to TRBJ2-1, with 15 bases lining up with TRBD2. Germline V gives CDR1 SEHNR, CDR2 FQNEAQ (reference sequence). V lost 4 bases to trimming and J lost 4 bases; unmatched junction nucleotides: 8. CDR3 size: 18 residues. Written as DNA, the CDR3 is TGTGCCAGCAGCTCCCGCGGGACTAGCGGGGGGCAATACAATGAGCAGTTCTTC. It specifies CASSSRGTSGGQYNEQFF.

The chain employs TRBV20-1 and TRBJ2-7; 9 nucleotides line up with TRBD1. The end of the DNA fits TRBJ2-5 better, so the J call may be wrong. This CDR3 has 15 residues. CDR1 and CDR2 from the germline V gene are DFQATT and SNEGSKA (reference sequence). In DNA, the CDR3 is TGCAGTGCTAGAGATCCCACAGGGGGCCGGAAGACCCAGTACTTC. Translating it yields CSARDPTGGRKTQYF.

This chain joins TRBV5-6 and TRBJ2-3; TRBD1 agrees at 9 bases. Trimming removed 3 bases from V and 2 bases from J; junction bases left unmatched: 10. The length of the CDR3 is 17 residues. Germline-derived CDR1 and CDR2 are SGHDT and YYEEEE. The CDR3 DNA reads TGTGCCAGCAGCTCCACCCGCGGGACAGGGACCACAGATACGCAGTATTTT. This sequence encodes CASSSTRGTGTTDTQYF.

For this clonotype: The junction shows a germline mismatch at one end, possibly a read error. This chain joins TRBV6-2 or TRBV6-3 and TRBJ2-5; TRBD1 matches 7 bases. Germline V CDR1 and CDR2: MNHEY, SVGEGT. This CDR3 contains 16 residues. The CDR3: CASNYGPGTAEETQYF. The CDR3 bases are TGTGCCAGCAATTACGGCCCAGGGACAGCCGAAGAGACCCAGTACTTC.

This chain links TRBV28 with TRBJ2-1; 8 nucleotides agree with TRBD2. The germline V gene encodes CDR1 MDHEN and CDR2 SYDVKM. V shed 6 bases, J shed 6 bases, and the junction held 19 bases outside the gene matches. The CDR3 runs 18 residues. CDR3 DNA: TGTGCCAGCAGCCTGAGGATGTGGCGGGGGGCCGGGGGCAATGAGCAGTTCTTC. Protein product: CASSLRMWRGAGGNEQFF.

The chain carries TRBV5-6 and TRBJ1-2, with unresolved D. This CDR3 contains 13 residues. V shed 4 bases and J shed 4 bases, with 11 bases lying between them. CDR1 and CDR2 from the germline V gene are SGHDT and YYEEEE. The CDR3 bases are TGTGCCAGCAGCCCTGCGGGGATCTATGGCTACACCTTC. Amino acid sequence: CASSPAGIYGYTF.